This record looks at one TCR beta chain sequence and its context. Its antigen remains unidentified. A second PCR, run for roughly 7 to 12 cycles, used a sample-barcoded 5' primer plus a J-beta primer mix. MiXCR was run by TCRdb on the 5' RACE reads, yielding one entry per CDR3 protein. The sample has hundreds of thousands of distinct CDR3 sequences, about 59% seen once. These data come from a study of blood T cells in healthy people across ages. Caucasian, healthy and from Russia, the donors were aged between about 6 and 100. Peripheral blood from each donor was collected in a volume of 9.5 to 10 milliliters. The study, taken as a whole, reports: Per million T cells, the diversity of TCR beta decreased roughly linearly as age advanced. Strong correlation existed between TCR beta diversity and naive T cell percentage.

The CDR3 consists of 17 residues. Germline V lookup: CDR1 DFQATT, CDR2 SNEGSKA (reference sequence). The V gene end was trimmed by 0 bases and the J gene end by 1 base; junction bases not matched to a gene: 8. The receptor comes from a man aged 30 to 39 in good health. Sample: blood. The chain joins TRBV20-1 to TRBJ1-1; 10 bases are shared with TRBD1. The DNA of the CDR3 is TGCAGTGCTAGAGAGGTCCGGGACAGGGGACAGAACACTGAAGCTTTCTTT. As protein: CSAREVRDRGQNTEAFF.